The 31 T cell receptor beta chains below come from one sample, sequenced in a study of OX40 agonist ivuxolimab in advanced cancers. Sequencing used immunoSEQ multiplex PCR; TCRdb keeps in-frame clones, though not all of them. Of about 49,000 clones listed, 84% are singletons. The sequences come from CD4+ or CD8+ T cells sorted from blood, collected in a trial of the OX40 agonist ivuxolimab. The receptors derive from an adult with an advanced solid tumor such as melanoma, head and neck, liver or kidney cancer.

Written as DNA, the CDR3 is TGTGCCTGGAGGAGTGGCTCGACCTATGGCTACACCTTC. Amino acid sequence: CAWRSGSTYGYTF. This chain connects TRBV30 to TRBJ1-2; D unclear. The germline CDR1 and CDR2 sequences are GTSNPN and SVGIG (reference sequence). Trimming took 3 bases from V and 4 from J, leaving 12 bases between them. The CDR3 is made up of 13 amino acids.

This chain's CDR3 is CSVDVGSYEQYF. CDR3 coding DNA: TGCAGCGTTGATGTGGGGTCCTACGAGCAGTACTTC. The rearrangement uses TRBV29-1 and TRBJ2-7, with D uncertain. The CDR3 loop spans 12 amino acids. V was clipped by 3 bases and J by 1 base, with 7 bases between them. Germline V lookup: CDR1 SQVTM, CDR2 ANQGSEA.

This clone was seen more than once but under ten times. The chain links TRBV15 to TRBJ1-5; the D is unclear. V lost 8 bases to trimming and J lost 4 bases, with 12 bases between them. The germline V gene has CDR1 LNHNV and CDR2 YYDKDF (reference sequence). This CDR3 has 13 residues. In DNA form, the CDR3 reads TGTGCCACCGCACAATCGAAAAATCAGCCCCAGCATTTT. Residues: CATAQSKNQPQHF.

V is TRBV6-5 and J is TRBJ2-7; perhaps D is TRBD1 or TRBD2 (5 bases each). The CDR3 has 14 residues. Trimming shortened V by 5 bases and J by 3 bases, and 14 bases separated the two germline ends. Looked up from germline, CDR1 is MNHEY and CDR2 is SVGAGI. Written as DNA, the CDR3 is TGTGCCAGCAGTGCCGGGACGAGCCTCTACGAGCAGTACTTC. Residues: CASSAGTSLYEQYF.

The chain joins TRBV5-1 to TRBJ1-1; possible D gene TRBD1, 5 bases. Per germline, CDR1 SGHRS and CDR2 YFSETQ. V lost 5 bases and J lost 4, with 15 bases in between. This CDR3 spans 14 amino acids. CDR3 in amino acids: CASRPAGGPTEAFF. Here the CDR3 DNA reads TGCGCCAGCAGACCAGCGGGGGGACCCACTGAAGCTTTCTTT.

The chain links TRBV7-2 to TRBJ2-7, with 12 bases identical to TRBD2. V dropped 1 base and J dropped 6; count of bases not matched to a gene: 10. This CDR3 has 17 amino acids. Germline loops: CDR1 SGHTA, CDR2 FQGNSA. CDR3 DNA sequence: TGTGCCAGCAGCTTAGATTCGGCTAGCGGGAGGGTAGGCGAGCAGTACTTC. Its translation is CASSLDSASGRVGEQYF.

This chain connects TRBV29-1 to TRBJ2-3; D ambiguous. The V gene lost 3 bases and the J gene lost 0 bases, with 4 bases spanning the gap. The CDR3 sequence is 12 residues long. Per the germline V gene, CDR1 is SQVTM and CDR2 is ANQGSEA. In nucleotides, the CDR3 is TGCAGCGTTGACTTTAGCACAGATACGCAGTATTTT. Translation: CSVDFSTDTQYF.

This rearrangement joins TRBV7-7 to TRBJ2-3; D not resolved. Germline V gene lookup returns CDR1 SSHAT and CDR2 FNYEAQ (reference sequence). V dropped 5 bases and J dropped 0 bases, with 6 bases sitting between them. The CDR3 contains 13 residues. CDR3 protein: CASSKESTDTQYF. CDR3 DNA sequence: TGTGCCAGCAGCAAAGAAAGCACAGATACGCAGTATTTT.

J is TRBJ1-5 and V is TRBV6-1, with a tentative D call TRBD1 (5 bases). The ends were cut back, 7 bases at V and 7 bases at J, with 14 bases in the middle. Germline values: CDR1 MNHNS, CDR2 SASEGT. The CDR3 is made up of 13 amino acids. CDR3 protein: CASTSRDSQPQHF. CDR3 nucleotide sequence: TGTGCCAGCACTTCCAGGGATTCCCAGCCCCAGCATTTT.

The chain carries TRBV5-1 and TRBJ2-1; TRBD1 might be the D (5 bases). V was pared by 4 bases and J by 4 bases, with 12 bases between. The CDR3 covers 14 residues. Germline V lookup: CDR1 SGHRS, CDR2 YFSETQ. CDR3 protein: CASSNDSVYNEQFF. For the CDR3, the DNA is TGCGCCAGCAGCAACGACAGCGTTTACAATGAGCAGTTCTTC.

This chain joins TRBV6-5 and TRBJ1-1, with 7 bases aligning to TRBD1. V shed 0 bases, J shed 5 bases, and the junction held 9 bases outside the gene matches. Per the germline V gene, CDR1 is MNHEY and CDR2 is SVGAGI. The CDR3 is 16 residues long. CDR3 in amino acids: CASSYSRRQGGTEAFF. The CDR3 bases are TGTGCCAGCAGTTACTCCCGACGTCAGGGGGGTACTGAAGCTTTCTTT.

The genes are TRBV11-1 and TRBJ2-7; 7 bases are a match to TRBD2. Germline V CDR1 and CDR2: SGHAT, FQDESV (reference sequence). V dropped 5 bases and J dropped 2; count of bases not matched to a gene: 9. The CDR3 sequence is 15 residues long. CDR3 protein: CASSRAGSGAYEQYF. CDR3 nucleotides: TGTGCCAGCAGCCGAGCAGGGAGCGGGGCCTACGAGCAGTACTTC.

This clone was counted a single time. J is TRBJ2-7 and V is TRBV6-1; 10 positions match TRBD1. Germline CDR1 and CDR2: MNHNS and SASEGT. V lost 9 bases and J lost 2; bases outside the gene matches: 10. This CDR3 comprises 15 residues. The CDR3 protein is CASQTGGTGAYEQYF. The CDR3 region has the DNA TGTGCCAGTCAAACTGGGGGGACAGGGGCCTACGAGCAGTACTTC.

This clone has just one count. CDR3: CASRALYGDTEAFF. CDR3 coding DNA: TGTGCCAGCAGGGCATTATACGGGGACACTGAAGCTTTCTTT. The chain joins TRBV6-5 to TRBJ1-1, with D hard to call. Trimming removed 6 bases from V and 3 bases from J, with 14 bases in between. Germline CDR1 MNHEY, CDR2 SVGAGI. The CDR3 consists of 14 residues.

The CDR3 region is CASSHGRVTDTQYF. The CDR3 bases are TGTGCCAGTAGCCACGGGAGGGTGACAGATACGCAGTATTTT. The chain combines TRBV19 with TRBJ2-3, with 8 positions matching TRBD2. V lost 6 bases and J lost 3; bases outside the gene matches: 5. Germline V gene data show CDR1 as LNHDA and CDR2 as SQIVND (reference sequence). CDR3 length: 14 amino acids.

The rearrangement uses TRBV28 and TRBJ1-5, with a weak D call TRBD1 (6 bases). Germline V gene lookup returns CDR1 MDHEN and CDR2 SYDVKM. CDR3 length: 15 residues. The V end was cut by 6 bases, the J end by 11 bases, with 23 bases between. CDR3 in amino acids: CASSPRTGREGAQHF. CDR3 DNA sequence: TGTGCCAGCAGCCCAAGGACGGGGCGCGAGGGGGCCCAGCATTTT.

This clone was observed once. This chain joins TRBV5-1 and TRBJ2-2; D not certain. The CDR3 consists of 13 residues. The germline V gene has CDR1 SGHRS and CDR2 YFSETQ. V lost 10 bases, J lost 0 bases, and 10 bases lay in between. The DNA of the CDR3 is TGCGCCCTTAGGCATGCGAACACCGGGGAGCTGTTTTTT. It codes for CALRHANTGELFF.

This clone was counted once. The J gene is TRBJ1-1, the V gene TRBV10-3; D is perhaps TRBD1 (5 bases). Germline V gene data show CDR1 as ENHRY and CDR2 as SYGVKD. The V end was cut by 11 bases, the J end by 0 bases, with 13 bases between. This CDR3 region has 13 residues. CDR3 sequence reads: CALRDRMNTEAFF. CDR3 nucleotide sequence: TGTGCCTTGAGAGACAGAATGAACACTGAAGCTTTCTTT.

The rearrangement joins TRBV7-2 to TRBJ2-7; possible D gene TRBD2, 6 bases. This CDR3 is 14 amino acids long. Germline CDR1 SGHTA, CDR2 FQGNSA. The ends were cut back, 4 bases at V and 7 bases at J, with 17 bases in the middle. CDR3 residues: CASSSRTSGGEQYF. CDR3 coding DNA: TGTGCCAGCAGCTCCCGGACCTCAGGAGGGGAGCAGTACTTC.

The V and J genes are TRBV7-9 and TRBJ2-6; D unresolved. Trimming stripped 2 bases from V and 2 bases from J, with 10 bases between. The germline CDR1 and CDR2 sequences are SEHNR and FQNEAQ (reference sequence). The CDR3 extends over 16 amino acids. The CDR3 loop reads CASSLYSGTGANVLTF. As DNA, the CDR3 is TGTGCCAGCAGCTTATATAGTGGCACTGGGGCCAACGTCCTGACTTTC.

This clone turned up a few times. The chain carries TRBV28 and TRBJ2-7; D not certain. V lost 2 bases and J 3 bases, leaving 8 bases between the germline ends. Germline CDR1 is MDHEN and CDR2 is SYDVKM. The CDR3 is 13 residues long. CDR3 residues: CASSLMAGYEQYF. The CDR3 nucleotides are TGTGCCAGCAGTTTAATGGCTGGCTACGAGCAGTACTTC.

V is TRBV18 and J is TRBJ2-1; the match to TRBD2 covers 11 bases. CDR3 length: 14 residues. V dropped 5 bases and J dropped 9; count of bases not matched to a gene: 6. The V gene's germline CDR1 is KGHSH and CDR2 LQKENI. This CDR3 is CASSELAGAGEQFF. The CDR3 coding sequence is TGTGCCAGCTCAGAACTAGCGGGAGCGGGTGAGCAGTTCTTC.

The rearrangement uses TRBV6-1 and TRBJ2-7, with D tentatively TRBD1 or TRBD2 (5 bases each). Germline V lookup: CDR1 MNHNS, CDR2 SASEGT. Between the trimmed V and J ends, which lost 1 base and 3 bases, there was a span of 19 bases. This CDR3 has 17 residues. Written as DNA, the CDR3 is TGTGCCAGCAGTGAAGAATTGAGGCAGTTGGGGGACTACGAGCAGTACTTC. It specifies CASSEELRQLGDYEQYF.

The chain combines TRBV6-5 with TRBJ2-1; D is unresolved. Trimming took 0 bases from V and 7 from J, leaving 7 bases between them. In germline, CDR1 is MNHEY, CDR2 SVGAGI. The CDR3 is 13 amino acids. Here the CDR3 DNA reads TGTGCCAGCAGTTACTCGCTGACGAATGAGCAGTTCTTC. The encoded protein is CASSYSLTNEQFF.

This clone has just one count. The V and J genes are TRBV19 and TRBJ2-4; the match to TRBD1 covers 9 bases. Looked up from germline, CDR1 is LNHDA and CDR2 is SQIVND (reference sequence). This CDR3 contains 14 residues. Trimming took 5 bases from V and 8 from J; bases not matched to a gene: 7. The chain's CDR3 is CASSPRDRVDIQYF. CDR3 sequence (DNA): TGTGCCAGTAGTCCCCGGGACAGGGTGGACATTCAGTACTTC.

This rearrangement joins TRBV5-1 to TRBJ2-7, with 11 bases identical to TRBD1. The CDR3 is made up of 16 amino acids. V lost 4 bases and J lost 3; bases outside the gene matches: 9. Germline assignment: CDR1 SGHRS and CDR2 YFSETQ. CDR3 protein: CASSPRLGTGGYEQYF. The CDR3 nucleotides are TGCGCCAGCAGCCCCCGGCTCGGGACAGGGGGCTACGAGCAGTACTTC.

J is TRBJ1-2 and V is TRBV9; D remains unclear. Germline V gene lookup returns CDR1 SGDLS and CDR2 YYNGEE. CDR3 length: 11 amino acids. Trimming took off 3 bases at V and 2 bases at J, with 2 bases between the two ends. CDR3 coding DNA: TGTGCCAGCAGCGAAAACTATGGCTACACCTTC. Translated, it gives CASSENYGYTF.

Regarding this clone: The CDR3 end shows no conserved phenylalanine or tryptophan, and so a read error is likely. It is unclear where the CDR3 begins or ends on the DNA, so no DNA is shown, and the CDR3 is as TCRdb lists it. The chain carries TRBV6-1 and TRBJ1-1. The CDR3 length is 10 residues, termini included. Looked up from germline, CDR1 is MNHNS and CDR2 is SASEGT. CDR3: CASSAPRDLG.

The chain is built from TRBV30 and TRBJ2-5, with TRBD2 matching over 7 bases. J was trimmed by 5 bases and V by 0 bases; bases with no gene match: 9. Germline assignment: CDR1 GTSNPN and CDR2 SVGIG (reference sequence). The CDR3 length is 15 residues. The chain's CDR3 is CAWSVSRGRLETQYF. CDR3 in DNA: TGTGCCTGGAGTGTATCTCGCGGGAGATTGGAGACCCAGTACTTC.

This clone was recorded a few times. This chain links TRBV14 with TRBJ2-7, with D maybe TRBD1 (6 bases). V lost 1 base and J 4 bases, leaving 11 bases between the germline ends. Germline lookup yields CDR1 SGHDN and CDR2 FVKESK. This CDR3 is 14 amino acids long. The CDR3 DNA reads TGTGCCAGCAGCCAAGCCAGGGGACCTTACGAGCAGTACTTC. Translated, it gives CASSQARGPYEQYF.

DNA for the CDR3: TGTGCCAGCAGGACAGGCCCTACGGTGGAGCAGTACTTC. Amino acid sequence: CASRTGPTVEQYF. The V and J genes are TRBV18 and TRBJ2-7, with 7 bases matching TRBD1. The CDR3 loop spans 13 amino acids. The V gene's germline CDR1 is KGHSH and CDR2 LQKENI. After removal of 8 bases from V and 7 bases from J, the junction contained 11 bases not matched to a gene.